This passage covers 20 T cell receptor beta chains from one sample sequenced in a study of metastatic and nonmetastatic thyroid tumors. Ahead of thyroid surgery, no patient had received treatment of any kind. MiXCR reprocessed the PCR reads for TCRdb. The table lists over 15,000 clones, roughly 26% of them singletons. Sequencing was done on a sample of tumor tissue. Receptors were obtained from a female donor with papillary thyroid cancer or a benign thyroid nodule (not recorded which). Some clones in this sample may be carry-over from other donors' samples.

The rearrangement uses TRBV20-1 and TRBJ2-1; 8 nucleotides match TRBD2. CDR1 is DFQATT and CDR2 is SNEGSKA in the germline V gene (reference sequence). The V gene end was trimmed by 0 bases and the J gene end by 8 bases; junction bases not matched to a gene: 3. This CDR3 contains 13 residues. The CDR3 sequence: CSARDGRGDEQFF. The CDR3 DNA reads as TGCAGTGCTAGAGACGGGAGGGGTGATGAGCAGTTCTTC.

This clone was detected a few times. V gene TRBV29-1 combines with J gene TRBJ1-3, with D perhaps matching TRBD1 (5 bases). The CDR3 consists of 14 residues. Germline lookup yields CDR1 SQVTM and CDR2 ANQGSEA. The V gene lost 5 bases and the J gene lost 0 bases, with 11 bases spanning the gap. The CDR3 region is CSVLGPSSGNTIYF. CDR3 coding DNA: TGCAGCGTTCTGGGGCCCTCCTCTGGAAACACCATATATTTT.

J is TRBJ2-7 and V is TRBV20-1; TRBD2 might be the D (6 bases). V was trimmed by 3 bases and J by 4 bases, leaving 10 bases between them. Germline V gives CDR1 DFQATT, CDR2 SNEGSKA (reference sequence). The CDR3 contains 12 residues. CDR3 coding DNA: TGCAGTGCTAGTCACGGGGGTTACGAGCAGTACTTC. Amino acid sequence: CSASHGGYEQYF.

About this clone itself: This may stem from a read error, because a much larger clone lies one nucleotide away. The genes are TRBV2 and TRBJ1-4; D is undetermined. The CDR3 sequence is 13 residues long. Germline assignment: CDR1 SNHLY and CDR2 FYNNEI. V gave up 8 bases and J gave up 7 bases, with 14 bases separating them. CDR3 region: CASGGRRGEKLFF. In DNA form, the CDR3 reads TGTGCCAGCGGAGGGCGACGTGGTGAAAAACTGTTTTTT.

This clone was counted ten times or more. The chain has TRBV7-9 and TRBJ1-1, with TRBD1 as a possible D gene (5 bases). The germline V and J ends were trimmed by 4 bases and 7 bases, with 13 bases remaining between them. CDR1 is SEHNR and CDR2 is FQNEAQ in the germline V gene (reference sequence). The CDR3 sequence is 13 residues long. CDR3 in amino acids: CASSWDLESEAFF. The DNA for the CDR3 is TGTGCCAGCAGCTGGGACCTGGAAAGTGAAGCTTTCTTT.

This clone was seen a few times. The chain joins TRBV6-2 or TRBV6-3 to TRBJ2-3, with TRBD2 matching over 8 bases. From germline, CDR1 is MNHEY and CDR2 SVGEGT. V was pared by 5 bases and J by 8 bases, with 15 bases of the junction left unmatched. The CDR3 covers 16 residues. CDR3 in DNA: TGTGCCAGCAGTCTGCCAGCGGGAGTGTTATTAGGTACGCAGTATTTT. It encodes CASSLPAGVLLGTQYF.

The chain recombines TRBV28 with TRBJ1-5; D remains ambiguous. The CDR3 contains 12 residues. CDR1 is MDHEN, CDR2 SYDVKM, per germline. V was cut by 3 bases and J by 9 bases, with 9 bases left in between. Here the CDR3 reads CASSFGLRPQHF. The CDR3 nucleotides are TGTGCCAGCAGTTTTGGGTTAAGGCCCCAGCATTTT.

This clone rates as medium-sized (0.01 to 0.1%). The J gene is TRBJ2-1, the V gene TRBV24-1; D perhaps matches TRBD1 (5 bases). Per germline, CDR1 KGHDR and CDR2 SFDVKD. Trimming removed 5 bases at V and 3 bases at J, with 10 bases between. The CDR3 length is 14 residues. CDR3: CATSAQGYYNEQFF. The CDR3 DNA reads as TGTGCCACCAGTGCTCAGGGATACTACAATGAGCAGTTCTTC.

The chain links TRBV30 to TRBJ2-2, with D unclear. Per the germline V gene, CDR1 is GTSNPN and CDR2 is SVGIG (reference sequence). CDR3 length: 14 amino acids. Between the trimmed V and J ends, which lost 4 bases and 5 bases, there was a span of 14 bases. CDR3 amino acids: CAWIGRSETGELFF. DNA for the CDR3: TGTGCCTGGATCGGCAGATCTGAGACCGGGGAGCTGTTTTTT.

The chain's CDR3 is CASSLNRGSHGYTF. The CDR3 DNA reads TGTGCCAGCAGCTTAAACCGGGGGAGCCATGGCTACACCTTC. The genes are TRBV11-2 and TRBJ1-2, with a weak D call TRBD1 (5 bases). The CDR3 has 14 amino acids. From germline, CDR1 is SGHAT and CDR2 FQNNGV. The V end lost 2 bases, the J end lost 6 bases, and 13 bases lay between the germline ends.

In this sample, this clone is medium-sized. The chain is built from TRBV2 and TRBJ1-3; D is unclear. Germline values: CDR1 SNHLY, CDR2 FYNNEI. The CDR3 sequence is 13 residues long. V lost 4 bases to trimming and J lost 2 bases, with 6 bases between them. CDR3 DNA: TGTGCCAGCAGTGCGTATACTGGAAACACCATATATTTT. Translation gives CASSAYTGNTIYF.

In this sample, this clone turned up many times. The chain links TRBV15 to TRBJ2-5; 9 positions match TRBD1. This CDR3 has 14 residues. Germline V gene data show CDR1 as LNHNV and CDR2 as YYDKDF (reference sequence). Unmatched junction bases numbered 3, after V lost 3 bases and J lost 4 bases. CDR3 amino acids: CATSRGQGGETQYF. CDR3 nucleotides: TGTGCCACCAGCAGGGGACAGGGTGGAGAGACCCAGTACTTC.

This chain joins TRBV24-1 and TRBJ2-7, with 7 bases aligning to TRBD2. This CDR3 has 19 residues. The germline gives CDR1 KGHDR, CDR2 SFDVKD. V lost 2 bases to trimming and J lost 3 bases; unmatched junction nucleotides: 18. Here the CDR3 DNA reads TGTGCCACCAGTGATTCTACCGGCCGGTCTGGGGGAGGGCTCTACGAGCAGTACTTC. As protein: CATSDSTGRSGGGLYEQYF.

The chain employs TRBV6-1 and TRBJ2-7; no clear D. Trimming cost V 10 bases and J 3 bases, with 10 bases left between them. Germline V CDR1 and CDR2: MNHNS, SASEGT. This CDR3 is built from 11 residues. CDR3: CATTQNYEQYF. CDR3 bases: TGTGCCACCACTCAGAACTACGAGCAGTACTTC.

This clone was seen more than once but under ten times. The chain couples TRBV27 to TRBJ1-5; D may be TRBD1 (5 bases). The CDR3 contains 14 residues. Trimming pared 3 bases from V and 5 bases from J, leaving 11 bases between. Germline CDR1 is MNHEY and CDR2 is SMNVEV (reference sequence). The CDR3 loop reads CASSFGGGDQPQHF. The DNA of the CDR3 is TGTGCCAGCAGTTTCGGCGGAGGGGATCAGCCCCAGCATTTT.

This clone appeared a few times. V and J are TRBV6-1 and TRBJ1-5, with 8 bases identical to TRBD1. There are 16 residues in the CDR3. J was trimmed by 7 bases and V by 5 bases; bases with no gene match: 13. Per the germline V gene, CDR1 is MNHNS and CDR2 is SASEGT. The CDR3 loop reads CASSRLGTGNNQPQHF. The CDR3 region has the DNA TGTGCCAGCAGTCGGCTCGGGACAGGAAATAACCAGCCCCAGCATTTT.

In nucleotides, the CDR3 is TGTGCCAGCAGTGATAGCGGGGGGGCTACAGATACGCAGTATTTT. It encodes CASSDSGGATDTQYF. The chain uses TRBV2 and TRBJ2-3; 11 nucleotides align to TRBD2. There are 15 residues in the CDR3. With 3 bases clipped from V and 3 bases from J, the junction kept 2 bases outside the gene matches. From germline, CDR1 is SNHLY and CDR2 FYNNEI.

This clone was seen at least ten times. The rearrangement links TRBV9 to TRBJ1-5; TRBD1 might be the D (5 bases). V dropped 3 bases and J dropped 3 bases, with 10 bases sitting between them. Germline assignment: CDR1 SGDLS and CDR2 YYNGEE. CDR3 length: 14 amino acids. The CDR3 reads CASSAGSDNQPQHF. The CDR3 DNA sequence: TGTGCCAGCAGCGCAGGGTCGGACAATCAGCCCCAGCATTTT.

The gene calls are TRBV19 and TRBJ2-7; D not resolved. The V end was cut by 10 bases, the J end by 0 bases, with 19 bases between. The CDR3 extends over 15 amino acids. Germline CDR1 and CDR2: LNHDA and SQIVND (reference sequence). This chain's CDR3 is CATKGPPPDSYEQYF. CDR3 DNA: TGTGCCACCAAAGGGCCCCCACCGGACTCCTACGAGCAGTACTTC.

Many counts were recorded for this clone. This rearrangement joins TRBV9 to TRBJ2-3; 13 bases agree with TRBD2. Germline V gene lookup returns CDR1 SGDLS and CDR2 YYNGEE. The CDR3 extends over 16 amino acids. The V gene end was trimmed by 4 bases and the J gene end by 6 bases; junction bases not matched to a gene: 8. The CDR3 sequence is CASSSGLAGVSDTQYF. CDR3 DNA sequence: TGTGCCAGCAGCTCTGGACTAGCGGGAGTATCGGATACGCAGTATTTT.